This TCR beta chain was sequenced in a study of cytomegalovirus exposure and HLA in healthy donors. Points from the study as a whole: Per published reports, the classifier diagnosed cytomegalovirus status with high specificity and sensitivity. For TCR beta chains, V- and J-gene trimming was later linked to a missense DCLRE1C variant. What a later analysis showed was that several of the most significant clusters appeared linked to common viral pathogens.

Vbeta (60) and Jbeta (13) primers were used in the PCR. Method: immunoSEQ multiplex PCR; TCRdb's copy keeps in-frame clones and lacks some. Seen in this sample are 170,000 or so clones; the ten most common clones hold roughly 2%. A word on this clone: Antigen unknown.

The sequencing input was PBMCs. The origin of this receptor is a man aged 25 to 45 in good health and CMV-seronegative.

The CDR3 DNA sequence: TGTGCCAGCAGCTTAAGGGGCGCCCGCCCCAATGGCTACACCTTC. Protein: CASSLRGARPNGYTF. V gene TRBV13 combines with J gene TRBJ1-2, with TRBD1 as a possible D gene (5 bases). Germline values: CDR1 PRHDT, CDR2 FYEKMQ (reference sequence). This CDR3 is built from 15 residues. The ends were cut back, 2 bases at V and 6 bases at J, with 16 bases in the middle.